The 29 T cell receptor beta chains given below trace back to one sample, sequenced in a study of blood T cell repertoires in COVID-19. TCRdb's copy holds only in-frame clones and misses some; the assay was immunoSEQ multiplex PCR. The sample comprises some 400,000 clones, roughly 86% of which are singletons, and about 1.8% rests with the top ten. The sample taken for sequencing was PBMCs or T cells enriched from blood (not recorded which). The receptors were gathered from a woman under 40 who had recovered from COVID-19.

This sequence joins TRBV19 and TRBJ2-1; possible D gene TRBD1, 6 bases. V gave up 6 bases and J gave up 8 bases, with 20 bases separating them. Germline assignment: CDR1 LNHDA and CDR2 SQIVND (reference sequence). The CDR3 consists of 15 residues. CDR3 residues: CASSDANRGTHEQFF. Written as DNA, the CDR3 is TGTGCCAGTAGCGATGCGAATAGGGGGACCCATGAGCAGTTCTTC.

CDR3 in DNA: TGTGCCATCAGTGAGTCATCTCCGGGACAGGGAACAGATACGCAGTATTTT. This codes for CAISESSPGQGTDTQYF. The chain uses TRBV10-3 and TRBJ2-3; 9 bases align to TRBD1. The CDR3 loop spans 17 amino acids. CDR1 and CDR2 (germline): ENHRY, SYGVKD. The junction had 7 bases not matched to a gene; V was cut back by 0 bases and J by 3 bases.

The rearrangement uses TRBV5-8 and TRBJ1-1; D unclear. Germline V gene sequence: CDR1 SGHTS, CDR2 YDEGEE. V was trimmed by 4 bases and J by 2 bases, leaving 15 bases between them. The CDR3 extends over 15 amino acids. CDR3 region: CASSPEGRINTEAFF. Written as DNA, the CDR3 is TGTGCCAGCAGCCCGGAGGGCCGAATCAACACTGAAGCTTTCTTT.

This clone was seen only once. The chain recombines TRBV30 with TRBJ2-7; D gene ambiguous. The CDR3 extends over 11 amino acids. V was shortened by 5 bases and J by 10 bases, with 15 bases between the two germline ends. Germline CDR1 and CDR2: GTSNPN and SVGIG (reference sequence). The CDR3 nucleotides read TGTGCCTGGGGGATCAGTGATTTACAGTACTTC. This gives the protein CAWGISDLQYF.

CDR3 loop: CARRVQQIRFLGQVRGELFF. In DNA form, the CDR3 reads TGCGCCAGAAGAGTACAGCAAATCCGTTTTCTGGGACAGGTCCGCGGGGAGCTGTTTTTT. V and J are TRBV10-1 and TRBJ2-2; 8 bases align to TRBD1. V lost 9 bases, J lost 7 bases, and 28 bases stayed unmatched. The CDR3 sequence is 20 residues long. Germline CDR1 reads WNHNN; CDR2 reads SYGVQD (reference sequence).

The CDR3 loop reads CASSPGQGRETQYF. In DNA, the CDR3 is TGTGCCAGCAGTCCAGGACAGGGGCGGGAGACCCAGTACTTC. The chain carries TRBV27 and TRBJ2-5, with 9 bases fitting TRBD1. CDR3 length equals 14 residues. Looked up from germline, CDR1 is MNHEY and CDR2 is SMNVEV (reference sequence). V lost 5 bases, J lost 5 bases, and 6 bases stayed unmatched.

The rearrangement links TRBV15 to TRBJ2-3; D gene ambiguous. CDR3 length equals 13 residues. V gave up 2 bases and J gave up 6 bases, with 9 bases separating them. CDR1 and CDR2 (germline): LNHNV, YYDKDF (reference sequence). CDR3 in amino acids: CATSRQHSDTQYF. DNA of the CDR3: TGTGCCACCAGCAGACAACATTCCGATACGCAGTATTTT.

V gene TRBV18 combines with J gene TRBJ2-7, with a tentative D call TRBD1 (5 bases). The ends were cut back, 2 bases at V and 6 bases at J, with 14 bases in the middle. CDR1 and CDR2 from the germline V gene are KGHSH and LQKENI. CDR3 length: 14 residues. The CDR3 region is CASSPGAGKVEQYF. CDR3 nucleotides: TGTGCCAGCTCACCAGGTGCAGGGAAAGTCGAGCAGTACTTC.

The chain joins TRBV7-8 to TRBJ1-2; D unresolved. Germline-derived CDR1 and CDR2 are SGHVS and FQNEAQ. V lost 0 bases and J 1 base, leaving 9 bases between the germline ends. The CDR3 length is 15 residues. CDR3 nucleotide sequence: TGTGCCAGCAGCTTAGCTGCGGGGTATAACTATGGCTACACCTTC. It specifies CASSLAAGYNYGYTF.

The rearrangement links TRBV28 to TRBJ2-5; 7 bases align to TRBD2. This CDR3 contains 14 residues. After removal of 3 bases from V and 1 base from J, the junction contained 2 bases not matched to a gene. Germline lookup yields CDR1 MDHEN and CDR2 SYDVKM. CDR3 sequence reads: CASSLGRVQETQYF. CDR3 DNA sequence: TGTGCCAGCAGTTTGGGGAGGGTCCAAGAGACCCAGTACTTC.

This clone has just one count. The chain carries TRBV18 and TRBJ2-4, with 12 bases that match TRBD2. J gave up 1 base and V 3 bases, and 7 bases lay outside the gene matches. Germline V gives CDR1 KGHSH, CDR2 LQKENI. The CDR3 sequence is 18 residues long. CDR3: CASSPLAGGMSAKNIQYF. The CDR3 region has the DNA TGTGCCAGCTCACCCCTAGCGGGAGGGATGAGTGCCAAAAACATTCAGTACTTC.

The rearrangement uses TRBV7-2 and TRBJ1-5, with D possibly TRBD1 on 6 matching bases. V dropped 5 bases and J dropped 2 bases, with 16 bases sitting between them. CDR3 length: 16 residues. The V gene's germline CDR1 is SGHTA and CDR2 FQGNSA. In DNA form, the CDR3 reads TGTGCCAGCAGCCCCCGGCTAGGGGGGGGCAATCAGCCCCAGCATTTT. Translation: CASSPRLGGGNQPQHF.

The V gene is TRBV12-5, the J gene TRBJ2-7; D perhaps matches TRBD1 (6 bases). Trimming took off 3 bases at V and 2 bases at J, with 17 bases between the two ends. CDR1 and CDR2 (germline): LGHNT, FRNRAP. The CDR3 covers 16 residues. CDR3: CASGFSPVTGAYEQYF. CDR3 DNA sequence: TGTGCTAGTGGTTTTTCCCCCGTGACAGGCGCCTACGAGCAGTACTTC.

The CDR3 reads CASVAQLGDYTQYF. The CDR3 region has the DNA TGTGCTAGTGTAGCCCAGTTGGGGGACTATACGCAGTATTTT. The chain uses TRBV12-5 and TRBJ2-3; a possible D gene is TRBD2 (6 bases). This CDR3 has 14 amino acids. Per germline, CDR1 LGHNT and CDR2 FRNRAP. V was trimmed by 7 bases and J by 7 bases, leaving 18 bases between them.

The V call is TRBV5-1, the J call TRBJ1-2; 9 bases line up with TRBD1. The germline gives CDR1 SGHRS, CDR2 YFSETQ. The CDR3 contains 13 residues. The V and J ends lost 4 bases and 12 bases, in that order; junction bases with no gene match: 10. The CDR3 DNA reads TGCGCCAGCAGCGGAACCGGGACAGGGAAGAACACCTTC. Protein product: CASSGTGTGKNTF.

The chain recombines TRBV4-1 with TRBJ2-7; 7 positions match TRBD1. Germline CDR1 reads MGHRA; CDR2 reads YSYEKL. This CDR3 is 16 amino acids long. The V gene end was trimmed by 2 bases and the J gene end by 1 base; junction bases not matched to a gene: 8. CDR3 nucleotides: TGCGCCAGCAGCCAACTTACAGGGGTATCTTCCTACGAGCAGTACTTC. It yields the protein CASSQLTGVSSYEQYF.

The chain employs TRBV3-1 (or the pseudogene TRBV3-2) and TRBJ1-4; 9 positions match TRBD1. V lost 4 bases to trimming and J lost 10 bases; unmatched junction nucleotides: 7. Looked up from germline, CDR1 is LGHDT and CDR2 is YNNKEL (reference sequence). The CDR3 spans 14 residues. CDR3 loop: CASSLRTGATKLFF. CDR3 nucleotides: TGTGCCAGCAGCCTACGGACAGGGGCAACAAAACTGTTTTTT.

The CDR3 loop reads CASSVAWAGDEQYF. DNA for the CDR3: TGTGCCAGCAGCGTAGCGTGGGCGGGGGACGAGCAGTACTTC. J is TRBJ2-7 and V is TRBV9, with 7 bases identical to TRBD2. The CDR3 consists of 14 residues. V was clipped by 0 bases and J by 5 bases; unmatched bases: 5. In germline, CDR1 is SGDLS, CDR2 YYNGEE.

The chain joins TRBV29-1 to TRBJ2-7; 8 bases line up with TRBD1. Per germline, CDR1 SQVTM and CDR2 ANQGSEA. This CDR3 has 15 amino acids. Trimming took 1 base from V and 4 from J; bases not matched to a gene: 9. This chain's CDR3 is CSVEGAGTGLYEQYF. In DNA form, the CDR3 reads TGCAGCGTTGAAGGGGCCGGGACAGGCCTTTACGAGCAGTACTTC.

The chain joins TRBV28 to TRBJ1-5, with D possibly matching TRBD1 (5 bases). This CDR3 spans 15 amino acids. Germline V gives CDR1 MDHEN, CDR2 SYDVKM. Trimming cost V 1 base and J 7 bases, with 14 bases left between them. The CDR3 here is CASSLFGGMGQPQHF. CDR3 nucleotide sequence: TGTGCCAGCAGTTTATTCGGGGGTATGGGACAGCCCCAGCATTTT.

The V and J genes are TRBV3-1 (or the pseudogene TRBV3-2) and TRBJ2-5, with 9 positions matching TRBD2. CDR1 and CDR2 from the germline V gene are LGHDT and YNNKEL (reference sequence). With V trimmed by 1 base and J by 0 bases, 6 bases remained unmatched. The CDR3 totals 17 residues. DNA for the CDR3: TGTGCCAGCAGCCAAGTATCCCGCGGGAGGGACCAAGAGACCCAGTACTTC. Translation gives CASSQVSRGRDQETQYF.

The chain carries TRBV28 and TRBJ1-5; 7 bases align to TRBD1. Losses at the gene ends were 6 bases for V and 4 bases for J; bases not matched to a gene: 9. Germline CDR1 reads MDHEN; CDR2 reads SYDVKM. The CDR3 extends over 15 amino acids. The CDR3 bases are TGTGCCAGCAGCCGGATGGGACAGTCGAATCAGCCCCAGCATTTT. Its translation is CASSRMGQSNQPQHF.

This CDR3 reads CASIHSMNTEAFF. CDR3 sequence (DNA): TGTGCCAGCATCCATTCCATGAACACTGAAGCTTTCTTT. The chain uses TRBV28 and TRBJ1-1; D not certain. Germline V gene data show CDR1 as MDHEN and CDR2 as SYDVKM. The CDR3 length is 13 residues. Between the trimmed V and J ends, which lost 7 bases and 0 bases, there was a span of 9 bases.

CDR3 amino acids: CASSLWDRMGASNTEAFF. The CDR3 coding sequence is TGTGCCAGCAGTTTATGGGATCGAATGGGGGCGTCGAACACTGAAGCTTTCTTT. The chain uses TRBV28 and TRBJ1-1; possibly TRBD1 for D (6 bases). Germline lookup yields CDR1 MDHEN and CDR2 SYDVKM. The V end was cut by 0 bases, the J end by 1 base, with 18 bases between. This CDR3 comprises 18 residues. The whole variable domain, remainder taken from reference TRBV28 and TRBJ1-1, is DVKVTQSSRYLVKRTGEKVFLECVQDMDHENMFWYRQDPGLGLRLIYFSYDVKMKEKGDIPEGYSVSREKKERFSLILESASTNQTSMYLCASSLWDRMGASNTEAFFGQGTRLTVV.

The chain recombines TRBV5-6 with TRBJ1-6; D is perhaps TRBD1 (5 bases). The V gene lost 4 bases and the J gene lost 4 bases, with 15 bases spanning the gap. Germline assignment: CDR1 SGHDT and CDR2 YYEEEE. This CDR3 has 16 amino acids. The CDR3 here is CASSGSYRIYNSPLHF. The CDR3 nucleotides are TGTGCCAGCAGCGGATCCTACAGGATTTATAATTCACCCCTCCACTTT.

This chain joins TRBV3-1 (or the pseudogene TRBV3-2) and TRBJ1-4; TRBD1 agrees at 8 bases. CDR1 and CDR2 (germline): LGHDT, YNNKEL (reference sequence). The CDR3 has 16 amino acids. The ends lost 1 base at V and 5 bases at J; junction bases unmatched: 6. The CDR3 region is CASSQVRTGRNEKLFF. CDR3 DNA sequence: TGTGCCAGCAGCCAAGTTAGGACAGGGAGGAATGAAAAACTGTTTTTT.

The chain uses TRBV19 and TRBJ2-7; 7 bases fit TRBD2. After removal of 8 bases from V and 3 bases from J, the junction contained 1 base not matched to a gene. Germline CDR1 LNHDA, CDR2 SQIVND (reference sequence). The CDR3 runs 11 residues. The CDR3 sequence: CASGGGYEQYF. The CDR3 coding sequence is TGTGCCAGTGGGGGGGGCTACGAGCAGTACTTC. The entire variable domain, with the rest obtained from reference TRBV19 and TRBJ2-7, is as follows: DGGITQSPKYLFRKEGQNVTLSCEQNLNHDAMYWYRQDPGQGLRLIYYSQIVNDFQKGDIAEGYSVSREKKESFPLTVTSAQKNPTAFYLCASGGGYEQYFGPGTRLTVT.

The chain recombines TRBV5-1 with TRBJ1-1; perhaps TRBD1 as D (6 bases). CDR3 length: 17 residues. Per germline, CDR1 SGHRS and CDR2 YFSETQ. V lost 0 bases, J lost 0 bases, and 15 bases lay in between. The CDR3 sequence is CASSLGVGHGLNTEAFF. The CDR3 DNA reads as TGCGCCAGCAGCTTGGGAGTGGGACACGGATTGAACACTGAAGCTTTCTTT.

The chain uses TRBV19 and TRBJ2-5; D might be TRBD2 (7 bases). CDR3 length: 16 amino acids. CDR1 and CDR2 from the germline V gene are LNHDA and SQIVND (reference sequence). Between the trimmed V and J ends, which lost 6 bases and 3 bases, there was a span of 20 bases. In DNA form, the CDR3 reads TGTGCCAGTAGCCTACAGGGACTAAGGGACAAAGAGACCCAGTACTTC. Translated, it gives CASSLQGLRDKETQYF. The variable domain in full, with the rest retrieved from reference TRBV19 and TRBJ2-5, is DGGITQSPKYLFRKEGQNVTLSCEQNLNHDAMYWYRQDPGQGLRLIYYSQIVNDFQKGDIAEGYSVSREKKESFPLTVTSAQKNPTAFYLCASSLQGLRDKETQYFGPGTRLLVL.